This passage covers 3 T cell receptor beta chains from one sample sequenced in a study of CD8+ T cells in alopecia areata. In each case, RNA was isolated and then reverse transcribed into cDNA as the sequencing template. Repertoires were generated with immunoSEQ multiplex PCR, while TCRdb's copy carries only in-frame clones and drops some. The top ten hold roughly 1.5% of the sample, which has about 210,000 clones, roughly 56% seen once. As for treatment: oral pan-JAK inhibitor, 5-10 mg twice daily. The material sequenced was CD4+ T cells sorted from blood, taken at week 4, from a patient treated with tofacitinib. Receptors were obtained from a human donor with alopecia areata.

Remarks on this clone: This sample also contains other DNA sequences that code for the same CDR3. V is TRBV30 and J is TRBJ2-1; no clear D. Germline V gives CDR1 GTSNPN, CDR2 SVGIG (reference sequence). The CDR3 runs to 12 residues. The V end was cut by 1 base, the J end by 2 bases, with 3 bases between. The CDR3 sequence: CAWSAAYNEQFF. The CDR3 DNA is TGTGCCTGGAGTGCAGCCTACAATGAGCAGTTCTTC.

This clone turned up a few times. The CDR3 reads CAISDRTSGATYEQYF. The CDR3 DNA follows: TGTGCCATCAGTGACAGGACTAGCGGGGCCACCTACGAGCAGTACTTC. V usage is TRBV10-3 and J usage is TRBJ2-7, with 12 bases lining up with TRBD2. Germline lookup yields CDR1 ENHRY and CDR2 SYGVKD. The CDR3 is 16 residues long. The V gene end was trimmed by 3 bases and the J gene end by 2 bases; junction bases not matched to a gene: 5.

J is TRBJ1-2 and V is TRBV20-1; D is possibly TRBD1 (5 bases). This CDR3 contains 11 residues. V was trimmed by 0 bases and J by 13 bases, leaving 12 bases between them. The V gene's germline CDR1 is DFQATT and CDR2 SNEGSKA (reference sequence). The CDR3 here is CSARDGPGGTF. In DNA, the CDR3 is TGCAGTGCTAGAGATGGGCCGGGGGGCACCTTC.